Listed here are 14 T cell receptor beta chains from one sample, sequenced in a study of blood T cell repertoires in COVID-19. The protocol was immunoSEQ multiplex PCR, while the TCRdb copy is restricted to in-frame clones and leaves out a portion. The data show over 200,000 clones, with roughly 84% seen just once and about 6.6% held by the top ten. Sequences were obtained from PBMCs or T cells enriched from blood (not recorded which). These receptors were collected from a middle-aged woman who had recovered from COVID-19.

The CDR3 nucleotides read TGTGCCAGCAGTTTAAAGACCGGGGGGGCGGGTGAAAAACTGTTTTTT. Residues: CASSLKTGGAGEKLFF. The chain links TRBV27 to TRBJ1-4, with a possible D match to TRBD1 (6 bases). V shed 2 bases and J shed 7 bases, with 17 bases lying between them. The CDR3 consists of 16 residues. Germline values: CDR1 MNHEY, CDR2 SMNVEV (reference sequence).

The CDR3 nucleotides are TGTGCCAGTAGTAAGACCGGGACAGGGGGTTCAGACAAAAACATTCAGTACTTC. Translated, it gives CASSKTGTGGSDKNIQYF. V usage is TRBV19 and J usage is TRBJ2-4, with 11 bases fitting TRBD1. Trimming took 4 bases from V and 3 from J; bases not matched to a gene: 11. This CDR3 comprises 18 residues. The germline CDR1 and CDR2 sequences are LNHDA and SQIVND (reference sequence).

About this clone: Distinct nucleotide sequences in the sample also encode this CDR3. CDR3 in amino acids: CSASIGGRQPQHF. CDR3 nucleotides: TGCAGTGCTAGTATAGGGGGACGGCAGCCCCAGCATTTT. The V gene is TRBV20-1, the J gene TRBJ1-5; D possibly corresponds to TRBD1 (6 bases). Germline V gives CDR1 DFQATT, CDR2 SNEGSKA (reference sequence). V dropped 3 bases and J dropped 7 bases, with 13 bases sitting between them. CDR3 size: 13 residues.

The chain links TRBV25-1 to TRBJ2-3; 9 nucleotides agree with TRBD2. Germline CDR1 reads MGHDK; CDR2 reads SYGVNS. This CDR3 spans 15 amino acids. Trimming cost V 3 bases and J 1 base; bases outside gene matches: 2. The CDR3 sequence is CASSETSGRTDTQYF. The CDR3 region has the DNA TGTGCCAGCAGTGAGACTAGCGGCCGCACAGATACGCAGTATTTT. Drawing the rest from reference TRBV25-1 and TRBJ2-3, the complete variable domain is EADIYQTPRYLVIGTGKKITLECSQTMGHDKMYWYQQDPGMELHLIHYSYGVNSTEKGDLSSESTVSRIRTEHFPLTLESARPSHTSQYLCASSETSGRTDTQYFGPGTRLTVL.

The V and J genes are TRBV6-5 and TRBJ1-5; 10 positions match TRBD1. Unmatched junction bases numbered 4, after V lost 6 bases and J lost 2 bases. The CDR3 has 15 amino acids. Germline lookup yields CDR1 MNHEY and CDR2 SVGAGI. For the CDR3, the DNA is TGTGCCAGCAGCCGTGGACAGGGGGGCAATCAGCCCCAGCATTTT. It is translated as CASSRGQGGNQPQHF.

This chain links TRBV7-8 with TRBJ1-1; D is possibly TRBD1 (6 bases). Per the germline V gene, CDR1 is SGHVS and CDR2 is FQNEAQ. Trimming stripped 5 bases from V and 11 bases from J, with 18 bases between. CDR3 length: 13 amino acids. The chain's CDR3 is CASSPKQGSDAFF. The DNA for the CDR3 is TGTGCCAGCAGCCCGAAACAGGGAAGTGACGCTTTCTTT.

The rearrangement links TRBV30 to TRBJ1-1, with TRBD1 as a possible D gene (6 bases). CDR1 is GTSNPN, CDR2 SVGIG, per germline (reference sequence). Trimming cost V 4 bases and J 4 bases, with 10 bases left between them. CDR3 length equals 12 residues. CDR3 coding DNA: TGTGCCTGGATGAGGGGGGGCACTGAAGCTTTCTTT. Translated, it gives CAWMRGGTEAFF.

The genes are TRBV7-2 and TRBJ2-3; 12 positions agree with TRBD2. The CDR3 is 17 amino acids. Trimming at V came to 4 bases and at J to 8 bases, leaving 13 bases not matched to a gene. The germline V gene has CDR1 SGHTA and CDR2 FQGNSA. The CDR3 bases are TGTGCCAGCAGCTCGTATGGACTAGCGGGAAATTACGGTACGCAGTATTTT. It translates to CASSSYGLAGNYGTQYF. The complete variable domain, with remaining parts taken from reference TRBV7-2 and TRBJ2-3, reads GAGVSQSPSNKVTEKGKDVELRCDPISGHTALYWYRQSLGQGLEFLIYFQGNSAPDKSGLPSDRFSAERTGGSVSTLTIQRTQQEDSAVYLCASSSYGLAGNYGTQYFGPGTRLTVL.

This clone has more than one count but fewer than ten. V is TRBV28 and J is TRBJ1-1; TRBD1 matches at 7 bases. Germline CDR1 is MDHEN and CDR2 is SYDVKM. V lost 1 base and J lost 0; bases outside the gene matches: 8. This CDR3 has 17 residues. CDR3 amino acids: CASSLFGTVSMNTEAFF. Here the CDR3 DNA reads TGTGCCAGCAGTTTATTCGGGACAGTTAGCATGAACACTGAAGCTTTCTTT.

CDR3 sequence (DNA): TGTGCCAGCAGTTTGGCCGGGACAGCGCACACTGAAGCTTTCTTT. Its translation: CASSLAGTAHTEAFF. The chain joins TRBV28 to TRBJ1-1; 7 bases are a match to TRBD1. J lost 3 bases, V lost 3 bases, and 7 bases had no gene match. The CDR3 contains 15 residues. The germline V gene encodes CDR1 MDHEN and CDR2 SYDVKM. Full variable domain (outside the CDR3, taken from reference TRBV28 and TRBJ1-1): DVKVTQSSRYLVKRTGEKVFLECVQDMDHENMFWYRQDPGLGLRLIYFSYDVKMKEKGDIPEGYSVSREKKERFSLILESASTNQTSMYLCASSLAGTAHTEAFFGQGTRLTVV.

The V and J genes are TRBV14 and TRBJ2-1, with D possibly TRBD1 on 6 matching bases. Germline V gives CDR1 SGHDN, CDR2 FVKESK. Deletions cut 0 bases from V and 0 bases from J, with 9 bases between. There are 16 residues in the CDR3. The CDR3 protein is CASSQDLGGSYNEQFF. The CDR3 DNA is TGTGCCAGCAGCCAAGATCTAGGGGGCTCCTACAATGAGCAGTTCTTC.

The V gene is TRBV3-1 (or the pseudogene TRBV3-2), the J gene TRBJ2-3, with 7 bases aligning to TRBD2. Per the germline V gene, CDR1 is LGHDT and CDR2 is YNNKEL (reference sequence). The CDR3 loop spans 15 amino acids. The V and J ends lost 4 bases and 1 base, in that order; junction bases with no gene match: 5. The CDR3 here is CASSPLAAGTDTQYF. The CDR3 DNA reads as TGTGCCAGCAGCCCCCTAGCGGCCGGCACAGATACGCAGTATTTT.

The V gene is TRBV28, the J gene TRBJ1-2, with TRBD1 as a possible D gene (6 bases). There are 17 residues in the CDR3. The germline V gene encodes CDR1 MDHEN and CDR2 SYDVKM. Deletions cut 5 bases from V and 7 bases from J, with 26 bases between. The CDR3 region is CASSPNYRDVTVSGYTF. CDR3 bases: TGTGCCAGCAGTCCCAACTACAGGGACGTGACGGTATCTGGCTACACCTTC.

This rearrangement joins TRBV4-1 to TRBJ2-1, with 14 bases that match TRBD2. After removal of 6 bases from V and 9 bases from J, the junction contained 10 bases not matched to a gene. The CDR3 has 16 amino acids. CDR1 and CDR2 from the germline V gene are MGHRA and YSYEKL. The CDR3 loop reads CASSQPGLAGGLEQFF. CDR3 DNA sequence: TGCGCCAGCAGTCAACCTGGACTAGCGGGAGGTCTTGAGCAGTTCTTC.